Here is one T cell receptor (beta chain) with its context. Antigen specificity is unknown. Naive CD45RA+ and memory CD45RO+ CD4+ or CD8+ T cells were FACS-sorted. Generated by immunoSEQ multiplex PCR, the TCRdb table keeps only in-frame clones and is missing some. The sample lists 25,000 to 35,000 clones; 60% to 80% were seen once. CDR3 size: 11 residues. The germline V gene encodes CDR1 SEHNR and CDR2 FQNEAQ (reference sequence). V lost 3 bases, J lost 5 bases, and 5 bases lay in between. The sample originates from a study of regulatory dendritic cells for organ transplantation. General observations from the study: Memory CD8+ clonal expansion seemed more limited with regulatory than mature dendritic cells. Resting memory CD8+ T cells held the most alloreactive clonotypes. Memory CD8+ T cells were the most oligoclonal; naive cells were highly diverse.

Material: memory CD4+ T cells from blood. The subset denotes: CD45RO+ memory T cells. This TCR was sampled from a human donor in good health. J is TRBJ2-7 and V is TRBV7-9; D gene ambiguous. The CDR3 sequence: CASSFTDEQYF. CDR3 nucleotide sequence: TGTGCCAGCAGCTTTACAGACGAGCAGTACTTC.